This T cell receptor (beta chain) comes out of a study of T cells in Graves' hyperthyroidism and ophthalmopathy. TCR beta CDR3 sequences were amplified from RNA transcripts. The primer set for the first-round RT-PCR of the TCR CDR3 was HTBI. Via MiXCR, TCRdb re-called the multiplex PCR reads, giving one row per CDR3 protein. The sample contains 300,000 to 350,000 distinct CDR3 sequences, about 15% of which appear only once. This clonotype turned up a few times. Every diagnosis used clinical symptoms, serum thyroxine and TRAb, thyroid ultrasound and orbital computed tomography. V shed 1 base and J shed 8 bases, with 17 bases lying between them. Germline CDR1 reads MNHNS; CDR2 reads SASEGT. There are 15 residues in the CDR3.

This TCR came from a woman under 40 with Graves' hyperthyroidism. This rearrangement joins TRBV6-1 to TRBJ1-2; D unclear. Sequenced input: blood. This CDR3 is CASSEGYLWAGGYTF. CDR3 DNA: TGTGCCAGCAGTGAAGGCTATCTCTGGGCTGGGGGCTACACCTTC.